These T cell receptor beta chains were read from a single sample in a study of identical twins. TCRdb redid the calling of the 5' RACE reads with MiXCR, one entry per CDR3 protein. The sample carries 400,000 to 500,000 distinct CDR3 sequences, approximately 17% recorded once. The sample consisted of naive T cells sorted from blood. Receptor source: a man between 45 and 60 years old in good health. Each CDR3 is given with its conserved first and last residue. A D gene is named only where the DNA matches it firmly. Only part of the rows carry a size: once, few, many, or a class if the clone is expanded.

. TRBJ2-1 once TRBV21-1 TGTGCCAGCAGCTTTCCGGGGGGGCGTTCTAATGAGCAGTTCTTC CASSFPGGRSNEQFF
. TRBJ1-1 . TRBV18 TGTGCCAGCTCACCTGGGGGGGGTCGCACTGAAGCTTTCTTT CASSPGGGRTEAFF
TRBD2 TRBJ2-3 . TRBV11-1 TGTGCCAGCAGCCGGCCGGGACTAGCGATGATCACAGATACGCAGTATTTT CASSRPGLAMITDTQYF
TRBD2 TRBJ2-1 . TRBV28 TGTGCCAGCAGTTTTGCGCCTAGCGGGAGTGATGAGCAGTTCTTC CASSFAPSGSDEQFF
. TRBJ1-6 . TRBV12-3/TRBV12-4 TGTGCCAGCAGTTTTAAACAGTATAATTCACCCCTCCACTTT CASSFKQYNSPLHF
TRBD1 TRBJ2-1 . TRBV11-2 TGTGCCAGCAGCCTGCGGACAGGACTTTCCTACAATGAGCAGTTCTTC CASSLRTGLSYNEQFF
. TRBJ2-1 few TRBV4-2 TGTGCCAGCAGCCAAGATCTCGGACACAAGGCGGGGTCCTACAATGAGCAGTTCTTC CASSQDLGHKAGSYNEQFF
. TRBJ2-1 . TRBV19 TGTGCCAGTACCGCAGACAGGTCTACTAACAATGAGCAGTTCTTC CASTADRSTNNEQFF
TRBD1 TRBJ1-2 few TRBV6-1 TGTGCCAGCAGCCGTGATCCGACAGGGAGTGGCTACACCTTC CASSRDPTGSGYTF
TRBD2 TRBJ2-2 few TRBV7-9 TGTGCCAGCAGTCAACTAGCGGACACCGGGGAGCTGTTTTTT CASSQLADTGELFF
TRBD1 TRBJ2-7 . TRBV20-1 TGCAGTACCGTATTAGCCGGGACAGGGCCATGGGAGCAGTACTTC CSTVLAGTGPWEQYF
TRBD1 TRBJ2-7 many TRBV5-1 TGCGCCAGCAGCCCACCGGGACAGAGAAATACCTACGAGCAGTACTTC CASSPPGQRNTYEQYF
TRBD1 TRBJ1-6 . TRBV4-2 TGTGCCAGCAGCCAAGAAAGGGCAGGCCTAGGGGGCAATTCACCCCTCCACTTT CASSQERAGLGGNSPLHF
. TRBJ2-3 . TRBV14 TGTGCCAGCAGCCGAGTCGGGCTTAGAGATACGCAGTATTTT CASSRVGLRDTQYF
. TRBJ2-5 few TRBV18 TGTGCCAGCTCACCACAGGATTTGAGGGAGACCCAGTACTTC CASSPQDLRETQYF
TRBD2 TRBJ2-7 few TRBV4-1 TGCGCCAGCAGCCAAGGGATGGAGCGGGGCCCATACGAGCAGTACTTC CASSQGMERGPYEQYF
TRBD1 TRBJ2-7 few TRBV9 TGTGCCAGCAGCCCCCGTCCCGCCCACAGGGGGTCCTACTCCGAGCAGTACTTC CASSPRPAHRGSYSEQYF
TRBD1 TRBJ2-1 . TRBV10-1 TGCGCCAGCAGTGTAGGGGGCTTCAATGAGCAGTTCTTC CASSVGGFNEQFF
TRBD1 TRBJ1-1 many TRBV6-5 TGTGCCAGCAGTTACGGGACAGCGAATGAAGCTTTCTTT CASSYGTANEAFF
TRBD1 TRBJ1-5 many TRBV25-1 TGTGCCAGCCGAGGACAGGGGAGGCAGCCCCAGCATTTT CASRGQGRQPQHF
TRBD1 TRBJ2-1 many TRBV5-1 TGCGCCAGCAGTCTCTTTTGGCAGGGGGTATACAATGAGCAGTTCTTC CASSLFWQGVYNEQFF
. TRBJ1-1 . TRBV6-1 TGTGCCAGCACCACCGGGCAATTTACTGAAGCTTTCTTT CASTTGQFTEAFF
. TRBJ2-5 . TRBV5-1 TGCGCCAGCAGCTTTCTGCTGGCCGCCCAAGGAGAGACCCAGTACTTC CASSFLLAAQGETQYF
TRBD2 TRBJ2-1 many TRBV5-1 TGCGCCAGCAGCTTGGTGGCGGGGGGGCATGAGCAGTTCTTC CASSLVAGGHEQFF
TRBD1 TRBJ2-7 many TRBV29-1 TGCAGCGTGGGGACAGCAGTCTCCTACGAGCAGTACTTC CSVGTAVSYEQYF
. TRBJ2-5 . TRBV12-3/TRBV12-4 TGTGCCAGCAGTTTACTAACAGTGGAGACCCAGTACTTC CASSLLTVETQYF
TRBD2 TRBJ2-1 once TRBV7-9 TGTGCCAGCAGCTCGATGGGCGGGAGTTCCTACAATGAGCAGTTCTTC CASSSMGGSSYNEQFF
. TRBJ1-1 few TRBV7-9 TGTGCCAGCAGCGCGGACAGGAACACTGAAGCTTTCTTT CASSADRNTEAFF
TRBD2 TRBJ2-1 . TRBV9 TGTGCCAGCAGCCCTAGCGGGATGGGCTACAATGAGCAGTTCTTC CASSPSGMGYNEQFF
. TRBJ1-1 many TRBV5-1 TGCGCCAGCAGCTTTAATATCGGGGGGCTAGTGAACACTGAAGCTTTCTTT CASSFNIGGLVNTEAFF
TRBD1 TRBJ1-1 few TRBV20-1 TGCAGTGCTAGAGAGGGGACAGGGAACACTGAAGCTTTCTTT CSAREGTGNTEAFF
. TRBJ1-4 few TRBV7-8 TGTGCCAGCAGCCCTAGATCCCCAGGCTGGGGAACTAATGAAAAACTGTTTTTT CASSPRSPGWGTNEKLFF
. TRBJ2-5 many TRBV4-3 TGCGCCAGCGCCGGACAGCTGAAAGAGACCCAGTACTTC CASAGQLKETQYF
TRBD2 TRBJ2-1 many TRBV29-1 TGCAGCGTTGTCCTTTTAGCGGGAGTGAACAATGAGCAGTTCTTC CSVVLLAGVNNEQFF
TRBD1 TRBJ2-2 many TRBV7-9 TGTGCCAGCAGTTACAGGGGGCGCGGAACCGGGGAGCTGTTTTTT CASSYRGRGTGELFF
. TRBJ1-6 few TRBV15 TGTGCCGTAGCCCGGAGCTATAATTCACCCCTCCACTTT CAVARSYNSPLHF
. TRBJ2-3 . TRBV7-2 TGTGCCAGCAGGAACCCAGCCACAGATACGCAGTATTTT CASRNPATDTQYF